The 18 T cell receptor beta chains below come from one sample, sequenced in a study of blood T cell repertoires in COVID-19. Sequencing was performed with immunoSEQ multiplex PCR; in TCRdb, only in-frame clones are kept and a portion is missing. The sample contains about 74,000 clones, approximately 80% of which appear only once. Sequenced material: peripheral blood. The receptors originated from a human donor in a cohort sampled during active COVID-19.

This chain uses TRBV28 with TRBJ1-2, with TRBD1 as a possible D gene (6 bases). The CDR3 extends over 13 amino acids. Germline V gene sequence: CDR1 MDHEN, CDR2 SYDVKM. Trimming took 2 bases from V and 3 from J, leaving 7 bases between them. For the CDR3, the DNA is TGTGCCAGCAGTTTAAACAGGGACTATGGCTACACCTTC. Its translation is CASSLNRDYGYTF.

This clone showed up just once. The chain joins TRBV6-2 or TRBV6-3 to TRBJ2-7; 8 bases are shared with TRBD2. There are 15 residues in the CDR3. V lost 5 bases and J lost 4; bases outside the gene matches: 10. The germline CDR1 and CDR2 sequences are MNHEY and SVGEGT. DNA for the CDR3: TGTGCCAGCAGTCGACGACTAGCGAGACTTTACGAGCAGTACTTC. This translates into CASSRRLARLYEQYF.

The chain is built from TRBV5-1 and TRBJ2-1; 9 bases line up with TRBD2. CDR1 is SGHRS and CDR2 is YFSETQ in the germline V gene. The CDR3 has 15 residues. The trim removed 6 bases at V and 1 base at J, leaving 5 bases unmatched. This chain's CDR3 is CASTMTSGSYNEQFF. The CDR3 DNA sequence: TGCGCCAGCACGATGACTAGCGGTTCCTACAATGAGCAGTTCTTC.

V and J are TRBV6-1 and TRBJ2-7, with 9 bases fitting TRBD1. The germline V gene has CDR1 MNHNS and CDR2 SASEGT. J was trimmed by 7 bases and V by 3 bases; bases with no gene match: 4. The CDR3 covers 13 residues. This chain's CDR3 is CASSDGTGWEQYF. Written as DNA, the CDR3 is TGTGCCAGCAGTGACGGGACAGGGTGGGAGCAGTACTTC.

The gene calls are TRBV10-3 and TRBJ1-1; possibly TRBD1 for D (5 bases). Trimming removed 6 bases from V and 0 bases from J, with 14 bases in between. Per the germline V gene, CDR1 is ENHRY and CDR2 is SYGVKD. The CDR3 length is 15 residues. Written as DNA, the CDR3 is TGTGCCATCAGGAGCCATCAGGGCATGAACACTGAAGCTTTCTTT. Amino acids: CAIRSHQGMNTEAFF.

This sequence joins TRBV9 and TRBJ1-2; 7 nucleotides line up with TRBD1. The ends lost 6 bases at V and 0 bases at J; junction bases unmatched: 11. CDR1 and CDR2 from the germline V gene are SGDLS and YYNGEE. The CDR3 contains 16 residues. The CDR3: CASTLDRSGANYGYTF. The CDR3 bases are TGTGCCAGCACCCTGGACAGGAGTGGAGCTAACTATGGCTACACCTTC.

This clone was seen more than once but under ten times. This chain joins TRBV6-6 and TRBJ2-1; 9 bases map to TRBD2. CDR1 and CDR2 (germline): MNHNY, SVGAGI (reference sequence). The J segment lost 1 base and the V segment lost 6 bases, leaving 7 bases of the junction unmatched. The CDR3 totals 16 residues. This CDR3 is CASSPSAGGSYNEQFF. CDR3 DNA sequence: TGTGCCAGCAGCCCCAGCGCGGGAGGGTCCTACAATGAGCAGTTCTTC.

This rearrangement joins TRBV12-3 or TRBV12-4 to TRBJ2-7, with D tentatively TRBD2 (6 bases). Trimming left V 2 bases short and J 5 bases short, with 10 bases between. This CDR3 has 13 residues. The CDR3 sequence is CASSLNGGDEQYF. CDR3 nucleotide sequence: TGTGCCAGCAGTTTAAATGGCGGGGACGAGCAGTACTTC.

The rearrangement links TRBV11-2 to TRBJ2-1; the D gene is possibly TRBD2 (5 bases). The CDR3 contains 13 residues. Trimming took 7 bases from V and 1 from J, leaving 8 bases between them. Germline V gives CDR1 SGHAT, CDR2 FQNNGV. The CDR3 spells CASKLVSYNEQFF. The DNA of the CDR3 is TGTGCCAGCAAACTAGTTTCCTACAATGAGCAGTTCTTC.

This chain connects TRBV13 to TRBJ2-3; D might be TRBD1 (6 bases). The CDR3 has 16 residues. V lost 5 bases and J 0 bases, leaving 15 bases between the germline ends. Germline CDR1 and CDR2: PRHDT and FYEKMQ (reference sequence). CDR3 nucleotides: TGTGCCAGCAGCCTGGGGGCTGCACATAGCACAGATACGCAGTATTTT. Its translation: CASSLGAAHSTDTQYF.

CDR3 sequence: CASSYPRGQGYEQYF. CDR3 sequence (DNA): TGTGCCAGCAGTTATCCCAGGGGACAAGGCTACGAGCAGTACTTC. The chain uses TRBV6-6 and TRBJ2-7, with a weak D call TRBD1 (6 bases). The length of the CDR3 is 15 residues. The V and J ends lost 3 bases and 3 bases respectively, with 15 bases between them. The germline CDR1 and CDR2 sequences are MNHNY and SVGAGI (reference sequence).

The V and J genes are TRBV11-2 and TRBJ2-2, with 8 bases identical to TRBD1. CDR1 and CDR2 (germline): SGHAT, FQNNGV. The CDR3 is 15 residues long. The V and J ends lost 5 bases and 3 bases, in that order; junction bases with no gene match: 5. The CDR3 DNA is TGTGCCAGCAGCCGCCAGGGGGCGGACACCGGGGAGCTGTTTTTT. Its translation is CASSRQGADTGELFF.

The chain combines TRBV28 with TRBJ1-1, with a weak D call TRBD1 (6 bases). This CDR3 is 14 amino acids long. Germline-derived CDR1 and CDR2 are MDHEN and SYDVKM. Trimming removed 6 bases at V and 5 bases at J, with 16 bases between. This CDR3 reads CASSNQGIGTEAFF. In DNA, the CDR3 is TGTGCCAGCAGCAATCAGGGGATTGGGACTGAAGCTTTCTTT.

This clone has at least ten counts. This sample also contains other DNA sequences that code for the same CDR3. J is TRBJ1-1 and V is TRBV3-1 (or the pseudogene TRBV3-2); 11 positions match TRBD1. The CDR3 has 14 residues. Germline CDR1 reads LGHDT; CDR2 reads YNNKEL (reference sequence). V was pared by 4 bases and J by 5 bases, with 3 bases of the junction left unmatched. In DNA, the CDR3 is TGTGCCAGCAGCCTTGGGACAGGGGGGACTGAAGCTTTCTTT. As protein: CASSLGTGGTEAFF.

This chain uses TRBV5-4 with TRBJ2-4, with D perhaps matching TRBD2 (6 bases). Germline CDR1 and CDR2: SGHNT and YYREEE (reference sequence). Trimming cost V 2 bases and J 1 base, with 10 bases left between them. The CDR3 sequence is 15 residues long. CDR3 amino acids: CASSLSGGAKNIQYF. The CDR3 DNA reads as TGTGCCAGCAGCTTAAGTGGAGGGGCCAAAAACATTCAGTACTTC.

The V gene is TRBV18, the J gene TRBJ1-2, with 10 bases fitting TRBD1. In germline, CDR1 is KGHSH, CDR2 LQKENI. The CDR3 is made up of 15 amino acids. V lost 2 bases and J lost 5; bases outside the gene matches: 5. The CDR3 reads CASSPGTGDFYGYTF. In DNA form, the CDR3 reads TGTGCCAGCTCACCAGGGACAGGGGATTTTTATGGCTACACCTTC. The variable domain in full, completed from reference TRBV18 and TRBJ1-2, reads NAGVMQNPRHLVRRRGQEARLRCSPMKGHSHVYWYRQLPEEGLKFMVYLQKENIIDESGMPKERFSAEFPKEGPSILRIQQVVRGDSAAYFCASSPGTGDFYGYTFGSGTRLTVV.

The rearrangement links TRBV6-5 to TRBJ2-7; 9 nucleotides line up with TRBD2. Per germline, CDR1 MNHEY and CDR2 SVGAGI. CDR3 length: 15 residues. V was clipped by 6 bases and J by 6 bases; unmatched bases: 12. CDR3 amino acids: CASSSTRGSGGEQYF. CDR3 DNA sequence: TGTGCCAGCAGCTCCACCCGGGGTAGCGGGGGCGAGCAGTACTTC.

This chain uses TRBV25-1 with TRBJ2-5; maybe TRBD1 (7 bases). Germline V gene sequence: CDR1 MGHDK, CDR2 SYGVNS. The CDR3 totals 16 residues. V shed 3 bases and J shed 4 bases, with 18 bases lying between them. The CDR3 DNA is TGTGCCAGCAGTGAGGCAGGGGCAGGGGGGCGAGAGACCCAGTACTTC. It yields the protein CASSEAGAGGRETQYF. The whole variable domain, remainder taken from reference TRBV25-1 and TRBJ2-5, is EADIYQTPRYLVIGTGKKITLECSQTMGHDKMYWYQQDPGMELHLIHYSYGVNSTEKGDLSSESTVSRIRTEHFPLTLESARPSHTSQYLCASSEAGAGGRETQYFGPGTRLLVL.